This is a list of T cell receptor beta chains from one sample in a study of PD-L1 blockade in urothelial cancer. TCRdb's table, derived via immunoSEQ multiplex PCR, lists solely in-frame clones and lacks some. The sample holds about 35,000 clones; around 80% are singletons and the top ten take approximately 3.5%. The material sequenced was PBMCs, taken around atezolizumab (anti-PD-L1) treatment. The receptors here all came from a man in his 70s with urothelial cancer. CDR3s include the opening cysteine and the closing phenylalanine or tryptophan. Each record gives: CDR3 DNA, CDR3 protein, D gene, V gene, J gene, CDR3 length, clone size. D genes are given only for firm matches. The size field is filled for only some rows; it gives once, few, many or a size class.

CDR3nt: TGTGCCAGCAGGGGAGGGACAGGGGGCTATCAGCCCCAGCATTTT
CDR3aa: CASRGGTGGYQPQHF
d_gene: TRBD1
v_gene: TRBV28
j_gene: TRBJ1-5
len: 15
abundance: .

CDR3nt: TGTGCCAGCAGTGAGACAGGTCTAGCGGGAGGGTTCACAGATACGCAGTATTTT
CDR3aa: CASSETGLAGGFTDTQYF
d_gene: TRBD2
v_gene: TRBV6-1
j_gene: TRBJ2-3
len: 18
abundance: .

CDR3nt: TGTGCCAGCAGCTTAGACTGGCGGGGCGAGCAGTACTTC
CDR3aa: CASSLDWRGEQYF
d_gene: .
v_gene: TRBV7-6
j_gene: TRBJ2-7
len: 13
abundance: .

CDR3nt: TGTGCCAGCAGCTTAGTTAACTACGAGCAGTACTTC
CDR3aa: CASSLVNYEQYF
d_gene: .
v_gene: TRBV7-7
j_gene: TRBJ2-7
len: 12
abundance: few

CDR3nt: TGTGCCAGCAGCCCACAACACAGCACAGATACGCAGTATTTT
CDR3aa: CASSPQHSTDTQYF
d_gene: .
v_gene: TRBV11-2
j_gene: TRBJ2-3
len: 14
abundance: .

CDR3nt: TGTGCCAGCAGTTGGTCGGGAACTGAAGCTTTCTTT
CDR3aa: CASSWSGTEAFF
d_gene: .
v_gene: TRBV5-6
j_gene: TRBJ1-1
len: 12
abundance: .

CDR3nt: TGTGCCAGCACCCGCGACAGGCGTGGCTACACCTTC
CDR3aa: CASTRDRRGYTF
d_gene: .
v_gene: TRBV5-8
j_gene: TRBJ1-2
len: 12
abundance: .

CDR3nt: TGTGCCACCAAAGTCGGGAGAAGCCGCTCCTACAATGAGCAGTTCTTC
CDR3aa: CATKVGRSRSYNEQFF
d_gene: .
v_gene: TRBV28
j_gene: TRBJ2-1
len: 16
abundance: .

CDR3nt: TGTGCCAGCGGCGGTCGGGACAGGGGTCAAGAGACCCAGTACTTC
CDR3aa: CASGGRDRGQETQYF
d_gene: TRBD1
v_gene: TRBV11-1
j_gene: TRBJ2-5
len: 15
abundance: .

CDR3nt: TGTGCCAGCAGCTCTAGGACAGGGGTGACGGCCACTGGAAACACCATATATTTT
CDR3aa: CASSSRTGVTATGNTIYF
d_gene: TRBD1
v_gene: TRBV7-3
j_gene: TRBJ1-3
len: 18
abundance: .

CDR3nt: TGCGCCAGCAGCCAAGAGGGGGAGGGAACTAATGAGCAGTTCTTC
CDR3aa: CASSQEGEGTNEQFF
d_gene: TRBD2
v_gene: TRBV4-3
j_gene: TRBJ2-1
len: 15
abundance: .

CDR3nt: TGTGCCAGCAGGGCCCCGACAGGGATGAACACTGAAGCTTTCTTT
CDR3aa: CASRAPTGMNTEAFF
d_gene: TRBD1
v_gene: TRBV6-1
j_gene: TRBJ1-1
len: 15
abundance: .

CDR3nt: TGTGCCAGCAGCTTGGGGGGGGTTGGGTACGAGCAGTACTTC
CDR3aa: CASSLGGVGYEQYF
d_gene: TRBD2
v_gene: TRBV11-2
j_gene: TRBJ2-7
len: 14
abundance: .

CDR3nt: TGTGCCAGCAGCTTGATCAGGAGGGATGGCTACACCTTC
CDR3aa: CASSLIRRDGYTF
d_gene: .
v_gene: TRBV5-8
j_gene: TRBJ1-2
len: 13
abundance: .

CDR3nt: TGTGCCAGCAGTTTAGAGTCCGGGAACTATGGCTACACCTTC
CDR3aa: CASSLESGNYGYTF
d_gene: .
v_gene: TRBV28
j_gene: TRBJ1-2
len: 14
abundance: few

CDR3nt: TGTGCCAGCAGTTTAGAACAGGGTATACACGAGCAGTACTTC
CDR3aa: CASSLEQGIHEQYF
d_gene: .
v_gene: TRBV28
j_gene: TRBJ2-7
len: 14
abundance: .

CDR3nt: TGTGCCAGCACCGACAGGGAATCCTACAATGAGCAGTTCTTC
CDR3aa: CASTDRESYNEQFF
d_gene: TRBD1
v_gene: TRBV7-2
j_gene: TRBJ2-1
len: 14
abundance: .

CDR3nt: TGTGCCAGCAGCTTAGCGCTAGGCGGCCAAGAGACCCAGTACTTC
CDR3aa: CASSLALGGQETQYF
d_gene: .
v_gene: TRBV7-9
j_gene: TRBJ2-5
len: 15
abundance: .

CDR3nt: TGTGCCACTTTTAGCGGGGGGGCAGGCACCGGGGAGCTGTTTTTT
CDR3aa: CATFSGGAGTGELFF
d_gene: TRBD2
v_gene: TRBV6-1
j_gene: TRBJ2-2
len: 15
abundance: .

CDR3nt: TGTGCCAGCAGTGAAAATGAGGTGGCGAACACTGAAGCTTTCTTT
CDR3aa: CASSENEVANTEAFF
d_gene: .
v_gene: TRBV2
j_gene: TRBJ1-1
len: 15
abundance: .

CDR3nt: TGTGCCAGCAGCATCTCTGAGAGCTCCTATAATTCACCCCTCCACTTT
CDR3aa: CASSISESSYNSPLHF
d_gene: .
v_gene: TRBV7-6
j_gene: TRBJ1-6
len: 16
abundance: .

CDR3nt: TGTGCCAGTAGTATAGCGCTAGCGGGAGGAGGTTACGAGCAGTACTTC
CDR3aa: CASSIALAGGGYEQYF
d_gene: TRBD2
v_gene: TRBV19
j_gene: TRBJ2-7
len: 16
abundance: .

CDR3nt: TGCAGCGTTCGTCAGGGCAACTACAATGAGCAGTTCTTC
CDR3aa: CSVRQGNYNEQFF
d_gene: .
v_gene: TRBV29-1
j_gene: TRBJ2-1
len: 13
abundance: .

CDR3nt: TGTGCCTGGAACCTACAGGGTAACTATGGCTACACCTTC
CDR3aa: CAWNLQGNYGYTF
d_gene: .
v_gene: TRBV30
j_gene: TRBJ1-2
len: 13
abundance: .

CDR3nt: TGCGCCAGCAGCTTGGGGGACAGGACGTCCGGCTACACCTTC
CDR3aa: CASSLGDRTSGYTF
d_gene: TRBD1
v_gene: TRBV5-1
j_gene: TRBJ1-2
len: 14
abundance: .

CDR3nt: TGCAGCGCCACCTGGACAGGGTATGAAAAACTGTTTTTT
CDR3aa: CSATWTGYEKLFF
d_gene: TRBD1
v_gene: TRBV29-1
j_gene: TRBJ1-4
len: 13
abundance: .

CDR3nt: TGTGCCTGGAGTGTCCCGACTAGCGGGGTCTCCTTTGGGGCAGGGGCCCAGTACTTC
CDR3aa: CAWSVPTSGVSFGAGAQYF
d_gene: TRBD2
v_gene: TRBV30
j_gene: TRBJ2-5
len: 19
abundance: .

CDR3nt: TGTGCCAGCAGCTTAGATCAAGGGGCAGGCAATGAGCAGTTCTTC
CDR3aa: CASSLDQGAGNEQFF
d_gene: .
v_gene: TRBV7-2
j_gene: TRBJ2-1
len: 15
abundance: .

CDR3nt: TGTGCCAGCAGCTTATGGACTAGCGGAGACGAGCAGTACTTC
CDR3aa: CASSLWTSGDEQYF
d_gene: TRBD2
v_gene: TRBV7-2
j_gene: TRBJ2-7
len: 14
abundance: .

CDR3nt: TGCGCCAGCAGCCCGACTACTCCCTGGGGCTACGAGCAGTACTTC
CDR3aa: CASSPTTPWGYEQYF
d_gene: .
v_gene: TRBV4-1
j_gene: TRBJ2-7
len: 15
abundance: .

CDR3nt: TGTGCCAGCACCTACTCCAGGGACACCTCGAACACTGAAGCTTTCTTT
CDR3aa: CASTYSRDTSNTEAFF
d_gene: .
v_gene: TRBV6-5
j_gene: TRBJ1-1
len: 16
abundance: .

CDR3nt: TGTGCCAGCAGACCTCCCGGGACAGTACAAGAGACCCAGTACTTC
CDR3aa: CASRPPGTVQETQYF
d_gene: TRBD1
v_gene: TRBV7-2
j_gene: TRBJ2-5
len: 15
abundance: .

CDR3nt: TGTGTCACTCAAGCCGCGTCAACGAATGAGCAGTTCTTC
CDR3aa: CVTQAASTNEQFF
d_gene: .
v_gene: TRBV28
j_gene: TRBJ2-1
len: 13
abundance: .

CDR3nt: TGTGCCATCAGTGAGTCGGTGGGTCAGGGCGGCTCACCCCTCCACTTT
CDR3aa: CAISESVGQGGSPLHF
d_gene: .
v_gene: TRBV10-3
j_gene: TRBJ1-6
len: 16
abundance: .

CDR3nt: TGCGCCAGCAGTCAAACGTCAGGGATTAACACTGAAGCTTTCTTT
CDR3aa: CASSQTSGINTEAFF
d_gene: .
v_gene: TRBV23-1
j_gene: TRBJ1-1
len: 15
abundance: .

CDR3nt: TGTGCCAGCAGCTTAGCGTTAAGCGGAGCTCAGCCCCAGCATTTT
CDR3aa: CASSLALSGAQPQHF
d_gene: .
v_gene: TRBV7-2
j_gene: TRBJ1-5
len: 15
abundance: once

CDR3nt: TGTGCCAGCAGTGACGGACTGAGCTCCTACAATGAGCAGTTCTTC
CDR3aa: CASSDGLSSYNEQFF
d_gene: .
v_gene: TRBV27
j_gene: TRBJ2-1
len: 15
abundance: .

CDR3nt: TGTGCCAGCAAGATCGGTAATCCCGGGGAGACCTACGAGCAGTACTTC
CDR3aa: CASKIGNPGETYEQYF
d_gene: .
v_gene: TRBV13
j_gene: TRBJ2-7
len: 16
abundance: .

CDR3nt: TGCGCCAGCAGCCCCCGAGGGAGCGGGGTTGGTATTGAGCAGTTCTTC
CDR3aa: CASSPRGSGVGIEQFF
d_gene: TRBD2
v_gene: TRBV4-3
j_gene: TRBJ2-1
len: 16
abundance: .

CDR3nt: TGCAGCGTTGGGGTCAGCGGCACAGATACGCAGTATTTT
CDR3aa: CSVGVSGTDTQYF
d_gene: .
v_gene: TRBV29-1
j_gene: TRBJ2-3
len: 13
abundance: .

CDR3nt: TGTGCCAGCAGGAGCCAGCGGGAGGGTACCCTCAATGAGCAGTTCTTC
CDR3aa: CASRSQREGTLNEQFF
d_gene: TRBD2
v_gene: TRBV7-2
j_gene: TRBJ2-1
len: 16
abundance: few

CDR3nt: TGTGCCAGCAGTTCATACGGGTCCTACAATGAGCAGTTCTTC
CDR3aa: CASSSYGSYNEQFF
d_gene: .
v_gene: TRBV28
j_gene: TRBJ2-1
len: 14
abundance: .

CDR3nt: TGTGCCACCAGCAGAGACCGACTAGCTAACGAGCAGTACTTC
CDR3aa: CATSRDRLANEQYF
d_gene: TRBD2
v_gene: TRBV15
j_gene: TRBJ2-7
len: 14
abundance: .

CDR3nt: TGCGCCAGCAGCCAAGGAGCCGGAGGTGGCACTGAAGCTTTCTTT
CDR3aa: CASSQGAGGGTEAFF
d_gene: .
v_gene: TRBV4-1
j_gene: TRBJ1-1
len: 15
abundance: .

CDR3nt: TGTGCCAGCAACCCGCGGTACGGTGAGCAGTTCTTC
CDR3aa: CASNPRYGEQFF
d_gene: .
v_gene: TRBV28
j_gene: TRBJ2-1
len: 12
abundance: .

CDR3nt: TGTGCCAGCAGCAAGCCGGGGGGGGCGAACACTGAAGCTTTCTTT
CDR3aa: CASSKPGGANTEAFF
d_gene: .
v_gene: TRBV27
j_gene: TRBJ1-1
len: 15
abundance: .

CDR3nt: TGCGCCAGCAGCCACGGGACTAGCGATTACACAGATACGCAGTATTTT
CDR3aa: CASSHGTSDYTDTQYF
d_gene: TRBD2
v_gene: TRBV4-1
j_gene: TRBJ2-3
len: 16
abundance: .

CDR3nt: TGTGCCAGCATCAGCGGGAGCTCCTACAATGAGCAGTTCTTC
CDR3aa: CASISGSSYNEQFF
d_gene: TRBD2
v_gene: TRBV28
j_gene: TRBJ2-1
len: 14
abundance: .

CDR3nt: TGTGCCAGTAGTATTGGAGGTCTCAAGGCTGAAGCTTTCTTT
CDR3aa: CASSIGGLKAEAFF
d_gene: .
v_gene: TRBV19
j_gene: TRBJ1-1
len: 14
abundance: .

CDR3nt: TGTGCCATCAGCCCGGGTTCAGAGACCCAGTACTTC
CDR3aa: CAISPGSETQYF
d_gene: .
v_gene: TRBV10-3
j_gene: TRBJ2-5
len: 12
abundance: .

CDR3nt: TGTGCCAGCAGCGCTTACGGAGATAGCAATCAGCCCCAGCATTTT
CDR3aa: CASSAYGDSNQPQHF
d_gene: .
v_gene: TRBV9
j_gene: TRBJ1-5
len: 15
abundance: .

CDR3nt: TGTGCCAGCAGGCCCCGTGGGGGGTCTAACAATGAGCAGTTCTTC
CDR3aa: CASRPRGGSNNEQFF
d_gene: .
v_gene: TRBV6-5
j_gene: TRBJ2-1
len: 15
abundance: .

CDR3nt: TGTGCCAGCAGCCCGTTAAGGGAGACAGGGAGTGGTACGCAGTATTTT
CDR3aa: CASSPLRETGSGTQYF
d_gene: TRBD1
v_gene: TRBV7-9
j_gene: TRBJ2-3
len: 16
abundance: once

CDR3nt: TGTGCCAGCAGAACTGACAGGGCCAATCAGCCCCAGCATTTT
CDR3aa: CASRTDRANQPQHF
d_gene: TRBD1
v_gene: TRBV2
j_gene: TRBJ1-5
len: 14
abundance: .